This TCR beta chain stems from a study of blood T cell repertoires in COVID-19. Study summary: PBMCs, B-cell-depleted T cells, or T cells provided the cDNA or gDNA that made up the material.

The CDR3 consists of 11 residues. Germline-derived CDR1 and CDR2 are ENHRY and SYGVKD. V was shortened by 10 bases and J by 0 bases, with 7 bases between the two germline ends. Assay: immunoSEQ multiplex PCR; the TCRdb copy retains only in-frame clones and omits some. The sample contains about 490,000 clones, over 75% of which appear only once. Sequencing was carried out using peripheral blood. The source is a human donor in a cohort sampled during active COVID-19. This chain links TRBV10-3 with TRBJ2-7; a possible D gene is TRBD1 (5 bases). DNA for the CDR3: TGTGCCACTCAGGGCTCCTACGAGCAGTACTTC. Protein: CATQGSYEQYF.